This T cell receptor beta chain was recovered during a study of blood T cells in healthy people across ages. Using a J-beta primer mix together with a sample-barcoded 5' primer, a second PCR was run for about 7 to 12 cycles. Each CDR3 protein gets one entry after TCRdb re-called the 5' RACE reads with MiXCR. The sample consists of about 620,000 distinct CDR3 sequences, under 65% of them appearing once. The junction had 11 bases not matched to a gene; V was cut back by 2 bases and J by 7 bases. This CDR3 comprises 17 residues. Notes on the study in general: One million T cells yielded diversity estimates that were considered underestimates.

This clonotype was recorded at least ten times. Its antigen is not identified. Sequenced input: blood. This receptor was obtained from a woman over 75 in good health. V is TRBV12-3 or TRBV12-4 and J is TRBJ1-4, with 9 nucleotides matching TRBD1. The CDR3 is CASSLSLPGTGSEKLFF. CDR3 DNA: TGTGCCAGCAGTTTAAGTCTACCCGGGACAGGGAGTGAAAAACTGTTTTTT.